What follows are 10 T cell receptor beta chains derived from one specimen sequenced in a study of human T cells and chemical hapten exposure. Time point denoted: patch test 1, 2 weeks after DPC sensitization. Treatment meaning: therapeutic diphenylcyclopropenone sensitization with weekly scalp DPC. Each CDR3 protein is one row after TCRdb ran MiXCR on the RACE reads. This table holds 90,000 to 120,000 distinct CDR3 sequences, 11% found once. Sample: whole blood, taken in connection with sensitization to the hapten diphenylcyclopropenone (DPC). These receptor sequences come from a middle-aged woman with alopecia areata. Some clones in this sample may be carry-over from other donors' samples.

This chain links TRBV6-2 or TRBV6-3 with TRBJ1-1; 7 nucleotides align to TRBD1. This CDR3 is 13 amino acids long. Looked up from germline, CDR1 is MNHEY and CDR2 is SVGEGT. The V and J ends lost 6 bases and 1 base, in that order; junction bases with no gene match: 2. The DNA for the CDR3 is TGTGCCAGCAGGGGGACAGAGAACACTGAAGCTTTCTTT. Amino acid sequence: CASRGTENTEAFF.

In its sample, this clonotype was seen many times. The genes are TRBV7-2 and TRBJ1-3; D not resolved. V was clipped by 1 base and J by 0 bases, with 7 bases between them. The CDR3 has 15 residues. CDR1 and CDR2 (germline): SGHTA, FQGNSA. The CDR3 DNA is TGTGCCAGCAGCTTAGACGGCTACTCTGGAAACACCATATATTTT. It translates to CASSLDGYSGNTIYF.

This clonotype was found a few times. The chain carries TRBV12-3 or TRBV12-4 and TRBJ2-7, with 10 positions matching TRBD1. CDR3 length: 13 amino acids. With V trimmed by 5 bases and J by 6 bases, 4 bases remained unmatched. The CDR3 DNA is TGTGCCAGCAGTCTCGACAGGGGGCTCGAGCAGTACTTC. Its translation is CASSLDRGLEQYF.

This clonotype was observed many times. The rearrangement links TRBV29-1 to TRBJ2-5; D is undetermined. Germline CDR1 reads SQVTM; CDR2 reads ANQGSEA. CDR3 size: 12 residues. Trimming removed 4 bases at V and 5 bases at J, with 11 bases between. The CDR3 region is CSVVSGSETQYF. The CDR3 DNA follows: TGCAGCGTTGTTTCCGGCTCGGAGACCCAGTACTTC.

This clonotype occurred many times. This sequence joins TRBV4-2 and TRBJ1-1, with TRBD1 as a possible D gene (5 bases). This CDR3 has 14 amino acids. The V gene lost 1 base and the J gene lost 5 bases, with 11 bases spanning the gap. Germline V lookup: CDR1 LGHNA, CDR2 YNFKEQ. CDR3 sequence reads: CASSQVGWGTEAFF. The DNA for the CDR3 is TGTGCCAGCAGCCAAGTGGGGTGGGGGACTGAAGCTTTCTTT.

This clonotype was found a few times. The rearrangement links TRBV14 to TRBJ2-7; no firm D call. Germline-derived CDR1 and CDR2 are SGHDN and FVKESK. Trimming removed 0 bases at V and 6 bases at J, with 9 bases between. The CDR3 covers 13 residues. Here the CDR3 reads CASSQDLRAEQYF. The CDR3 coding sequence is TGTGCCAGCAGCCAAGATTTAAGGGCCGAGCAGTACTTC. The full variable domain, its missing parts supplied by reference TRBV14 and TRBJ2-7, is EAGVTQFPSHSVIEKGQTVTLRCDPISGHDNLYWYRRVMGKEIKFLLHFVKESKQDESGMPNNRFLAERTGGTYSTLKVQPAELEDSGVYFCASSQDLRAEQYFGPGTRLTVT.

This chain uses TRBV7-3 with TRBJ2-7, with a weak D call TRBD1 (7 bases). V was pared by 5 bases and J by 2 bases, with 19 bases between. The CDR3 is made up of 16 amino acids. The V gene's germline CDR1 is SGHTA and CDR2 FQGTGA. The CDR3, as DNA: TGTGCCAGCAGCCCCCAGGGGGGAAAGCGGACCTACGAGCAGTACTTC. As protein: CASSPQGGKRTYEQYF.

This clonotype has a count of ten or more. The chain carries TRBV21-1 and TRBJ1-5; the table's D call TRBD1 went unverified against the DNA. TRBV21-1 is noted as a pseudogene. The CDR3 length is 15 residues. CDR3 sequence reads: CASSTSDRVAQPQHF. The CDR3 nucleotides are TGTGCCAGCAGCACGTCCGACAGGGTAGCTCAGCCCCAGCATTTT.

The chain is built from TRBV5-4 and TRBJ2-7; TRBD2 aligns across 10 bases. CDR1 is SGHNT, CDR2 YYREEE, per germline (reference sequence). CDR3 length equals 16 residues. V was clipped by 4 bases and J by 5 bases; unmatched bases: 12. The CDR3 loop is CASSGGLALGLDEQYF. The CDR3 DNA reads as TGTGCCAGCAGCGGGGGACTAGCGCTCGGGTTGGACGAGCAGTACTTC.

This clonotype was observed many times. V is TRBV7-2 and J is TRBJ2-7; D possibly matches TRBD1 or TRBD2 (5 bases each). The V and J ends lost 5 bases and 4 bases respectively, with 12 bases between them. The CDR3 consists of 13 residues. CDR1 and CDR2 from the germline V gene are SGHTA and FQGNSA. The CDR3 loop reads CASSLRGVYEQYF. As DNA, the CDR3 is TGTGCCAGCAGCCTGAGGGGCGTGTACGAGCAGTACTTC.